One sample yielded the 8 T cell receptor beta chains listed below, sequenced in a study of cytomegalovirus exposure and HLA in healthy donors. A multiplex PCR was run with 60 Vbeta primers and 13 Jbeta primers. Method: immunoSEQ multiplex PCR; TCRdb's copy keeps in-frame clones and lacks some. Of 90,000 to 150,000 clones in the sample, over 75% were seen once. The sequencing input was PBMCs. The receptor source for this set is a man younger than 35 in good health and CMV-seropositive.

As concerns this clone: Other nucleotide sequences in the sample specify the same CDR3. The V gene is TRBV4-2, the J gene TRBJ1-5; D is perhaps TRBD1 (6 bases). The CDR3 is 20 amino acids. CDR1 is LGHNA, CDR2 YNFKEQ, per germline. V was shortened by 3 bases and J by 2 bases, with 26 bases between the two germline ends. As DNA, the CDR3 is TGTGCCAGCAGCCACCTCTCCCGGGGGGCCCCTGATTTGGGCAATCAGCCCCAGCATTTT. Its translation: CASSHLSRGAPDLGNQPQHF.

Regarding this clone: At the DNA level, this CDR3 is encoded by other sequences in the same sample as well. The chain employs TRBV7-9 and TRBJ1-1, with D tentatively TRBD1 (5 bases). Germline loops: CDR1 SEHNR, CDR2 FQNEAQ (reference sequence). V was pared by 3 bases and J by 2 bases, with 7 bases between. The CDR3 is 13 residues long. The CDR3 DNA is TGTGCCAGCAGCTTCGGGGGAAACACTGAAGCTTTCTTT. Its translation: CASSFGGNTEAFF.

V and J are TRBV5-1 and TRBJ2-3; the D is unclear. Germline CDR1 and CDR2: SGHRS and YFSETQ. There are 15 residues in the CDR3. Trimming took 0 bases from V and 6 from J, leaving 14 bases between them. The DNA of the CDR3 is TGCGCCAGCAGCTTGGCTCCAAATAGAGAGGATACGCAGTATTTT. Translation gives CASSLAPNREDTQYF.

V usage is TRBV20-1 and J usage is TRBJ2-7; D remains unclear. Germline-derived CDR1 and CDR2 are DFQATT and SNEGSKA (reference sequence). V was shortened by 0 bases and J by 3 bases, with 3 bases between the two germline ends. The length of the CDR3 is 11 residues. CDR3 sequence: CSARDGYEQYF. CDR3 in DNA: TGCAGTGCTAGAGACGGCTACGAGCAGTACTTC.

The chain joins TRBV11-2 to TRBJ1-5; TRBD1 aligns across 10 bases. The CDR3 loop spans 16 amino acids. Trimming at V came to 5 bases and at J to 7 bases, leaving 11 bases not matched to a gene. Germline-derived CDR1 and CDR2 are SGHAT and FQNNGV. This chain's CDR3 is CASSRGTGVNSQPQHF. CDR3 DNA sequence: TGTGCCAGCAGCCGCGGGACAGGGGTGAACTCGCAGCCCCAGCATTTT.

This clone showed up just once. V is TRBV10-3 and J is TRBJ2-7; the match to TRBD1 covers 9 bases. Per the germline V gene, CDR1 is ENHRY and CDR2 is SYGVKD. The CDR3 is 15 amino acids. J was trimmed by 6 bases and V by 1 base; bases with no gene match: 7. The CDR3 nucleotides read TGTGCCATCAGTGAGTACGGGACAGGGATAGGCGAGCAGTACTTC. This codes for CAISEYGTGIGEQYF.

The chain uses TRBV27 and TRBJ2-7; 8 bases are a match to TRBD1. J gave up 4 bases and V 8 bases, and 7 bases lay outside the gene matches. This CDR3 is 13 amino acids long. Per the germline V gene, CDR1 is MNHEY and CDR2 is SMNVEV (reference sequence). In DNA, the CDR3 is TGTGCCAGCCGACCGGACAGGGAGTACGAGCAGTACTTC. Its protein product is CASRPDREYEQYF.

This chain joins TRBV7-2 and TRBJ1-2; 8 bases are a match to TRBD1. The CDR3 sequence is 17 residues long. The junction had 14 bases not matched to a gene; V was cut back by 1 base and J by 7 bases. Germline V gene sequence: CDR1 SGHTA, CDR2 FQGNSA. The CDR3 spells CASSLGTGNYVTGGYTF. CDR3 DNA sequence: TGTGCCAGCAGCTTAGGGACAGGGAACTATGTAACGGGTGGCTACACCTTC.